Given below is one T cell receptor beta chain in context. The data were taken from a study of blood T cell repertoires in COVID-19. Study-wide background: The study drew acute and convalescent COVID-19 samples from the United States, Italy and Spain. PBMCs, B-cell-depleted T cells, or T cells provided the cDNA or gDNA that made up the material.

Some clones are missing from TCRdb's copy, which holds only in-frame ones; the method was immunoSEQ multiplex PCR. The sample comprises just under 250,000 clones, approximately 84% of which are singletons, and roughly 3% rests with the top ten. The CDR3 contains 13 residues. From germline, CDR1 is SGDLS and CDR2 YYNGEE. V lost 4 bases to trimming and J lost 4 bases, with 11 bases between them. The sequence was obtained from a woman aged 25 to 39 who had recovered from COVID-19. The rearrangement links TRBV9 to TRBJ1-1; D gene unclear. The material sequenced was peripheral blood. For the CDR3, the DNA is TGTGCCAGCAGCAGCCACCGGTCCACTGAAGCTTTCTTT. Translated, it gives CASSSHRSTEAFF. Based on the CDR3 plus reference TRBV9 and TRBJ1-1, the full variable domain is DSGVTQTPKHLITATGQRVTLRCSPRSGDLSVYWYQQSLDQGLQFLIQYYNGEERAKGNILERFSAQQFPDLHSELNLSSLELGDSALYFCASSSHRSTEAFFGQGTRLTVV.